The 17 T cell receptor beta chains given below trace back to one sample, sequenced in a study of patients and donors after allogeneic stem cell transplantation. TCRdb independently ran MiXCR on the RT-PCR reads; one entry per CDR3 protein. Of fewer than 75,000 distinct CDR3 sequences listed, 13% are singletons. The specimen was blood, either unsorted or a sorted T cell fraction (not recorded which). Receptors originate from a human donor who was either an allogeneic HSCT recipient or a stem cell or donor lymphocyte infusion donor (not recorded which). It is not recorded whose cells these are; they may come from a transplant donor.

This clonotype was recorded at least ten times. The rearrangement uses TRBV27 and TRBJ1-2; D might be TRBD1 (6 bases). Germline V gene data show CDR1 as MNHEY and CDR2 as SMNVEV (reference sequence). V dropped 5 bases and J dropped 7 bases, with 20 bases sitting between them. The CDR3 sequence is 15 residues long. DNA of the CDR3: TGTGCCAGCAGTCCCCTGACAGGACACGCCTTTGGCTACACCTTC. It translates to CASSPLTGHAFGYTF.

This clonotype was detected ten times or more. DNA of the CDR3: TGTGCCAGCAGCTTGCGGTTCCGTGGCAATCAGCCCCAGCATTTT. Protein: CASSLRFRGNQPQHF. The chain combines TRBV12-3 or TRBV12-4 with TRBJ1-5; D remains ambiguous. The CDR3 is 15 amino acids. V lost 6 bases and J 2 bases, leaving 14 bases between the germline ends.

This clonotype showed up many times. This chain joins TRBV20-1 and TRBJ1-2; D unclear. The V end lost 1 base, the J end lost 5 bases, and 11 bases lay between the germline ends. CDR3 length: 13 residues. CDR1 DFQATT and CDR2 SNEGSKA come from the germline V gene (reference sequence). The CDR3 loop reads CSARGSLLYGYTF. CDR3 bases: TGCAGTGCTAGAGGGTCGCTCCTTTATGGCTACACCTTC.

By sample fraction, this clonotype is medium-sized. The rearrangement uses TRBV7-2 and TRBJ1-5, with no clear D. This CDR3 has 15 residues. Germline V gene data show CDR1 as SGHTA and CDR2 as FQGNSA. The V and J ends lost 2 bases and 4 bases respectively, with 12 bases between them. The CDR3 DNA sequence: TGTGCCAGCAGCTTAAGGGTGACATTAAATCAGCCCCAGCATTTT. Amino acids: CASSLRVTLNQPQHF. Variable domain in full (rest from reference TRBV7-2 and TRBJ1-5): GAGVSQSPSNKVTEKGKDVELRCDPISGHTALYWYRQSLGQGLEFLIYFQGNSAPDKSGLPSDRFSAERTGGSVSTLTIQRTQQEDSAVYLCASSLRVTLNQPQHFGDGTRLSIL.

J is TRBJ2-7 and V is TRBV21-1. TRBV21-1 is noted as a pseudogene. This CDR3 has 14 residues. CDR3 bases: TGTGCCAGCAGCAAAGTGGAGCTCCCCTACGAGCAGTACTTC. Amino acids: CASSKVELPYEQYF.

The chain has TRBV7-2 and TRBJ2-1; D gene unclear. Germline V gene sequence: CDR1 SGHTA, CDR2 FQGNSA. V lost 5 bases to trimming and J lost 4 bases, with 15 bases between them. There are 15 residues in the CDR3. The CDR3 DNA is TGTGCCAGCAGCCCCCGGACGGTGGAGTACAATGAGCAGTTCTTC. As protein: CASSPRTVEYNEQFF.

In this sample, this clonotype turned up a few times. The chain links TRBV7-8 to TRBJ2-3; 13 nucleotides match TRBD2. Germline CDR1 and CDR2: SGHVS and FQNEAQ. V lost 3 bases to trimming and J lost 5 bases; unmatched junction nucleotides: 5. The CDR3 has 16 amino acids. This CDR3 is CASSFRRLAGGDTQYF. The CDR3 coding sequence is TGTGCCAGCAGCTTCCGCCGACTAGCGGGAGGAGATACGCAGTATTTT.

This clonotype has only a few counts. The chain recombines TRBV27 with TRBJ2-7; possibly TRBD2 for D (6 bases). The CDR3 length is 13 residues. Per the germline V gene, CDR1 is MNHEY and CDR2 is SMNVEV (reference sequence). V gave up 5 bases and J gave up 0 bases, with 8 bases separating them. CDR3 DNA sequence: TGTGCCAGCAGTAACGGGGGCTCCTACGAGCAGTACTTC. It encodes CASSNGGSYEQYF.

This clonotype was seen at least ten times. The chain has TRBV20-1 and TRBJ1-2; 7 bases are shared with TRBD1. The germline CDR1 and CDR2 sequences are DFQATT and SNEGSKA (reference sequence). The CDR3 runs 16 residues. J was trimmed by 3 bases and V by 6 bases; bases with no gene match: 16. The CDR3: CSAPVLQGRGYYGYTF. Here the CDR3 DNA reads TGCAGTGCCCCGGTCCTACAGGGGAGGGGTTACTATGGCTACACCTTC.

This clonotype was counted many times. The gene calls are TRBV9 and TRBJ2-2; D tentatively reads TRBD1 or TRBD2 (5 bases each). Germline loops: CDR1 SGDLS, CDR2 YYNGEE. This CDR3 is built from 14 residues. Trimming shortened V by 0 bases and J by 5 bases, and 8 bases separated the two germline ends. The CDR3 DNA sequence: TGTGCCAGCAGCGTAGGGGGGAGAACCGGGGAGCTGTTTTTT. It specifies CASSVGGRTGELFF. Full variable domain (rest looked up from reference TRBV9 and TRBJ2-2): DSGVTQTPKHLITATGQRVTLRCSPRSGDLSVYWYQQSLDQGLQFLIQYYNGEERAKGNILERFSAQQFPDLHSELNLSSLELGDSALYFCASSVGGRTGELFFGEGSRLTVL.

The V and J genes are TRBV10-3 and TRBJ2-7, with 10 bases that match TRBD2. V was pared by 0 bases and J by 2 bases, with 1 base of the junction left unmatched. The CDR3 totals 15 residues. CDR1 is ENHRY, CDR2 SYGVKD, per germline. CDR3 nucleotide sequence: TGTGCCATCAGTGAGTCCGGGACTAGCGCCTACGAGCAGTACTTC. Its protein product is CAISESGTSAYEQYF.

This clonotype was counted only a few times. The chain is built from TRBV20-1 and TRBJ1-2; D is uncertain. The CDR3 length is 11 residues. CDR1 is DFQATT, CDR2 SNEGSKA, per germline (reference sequence). Trimming left V 0 bases short and J 5 bases short, with 4 bases between. The CDR3 DNA is TGCAGTGCTAGAGATGGGTATGGCTACACCTTC. It specifies CSARDGYGYTF.

This clonotype was counted only a few times. The chain combines TRBV20-1 with TRBJ1-1; D remains ambiguous. There are 11 residues in the CDR3. The germline V and J ends were trimmed by 4 bases and 1 base, with 4 bases remaining between them. Germline CDR1 reads DFQATT; CDR2 reads SNEGSKA (reference sequence). CDR3 nucleotide sequence: TGCAGTGCTACAGGGAACACTGAAGCTTTCTTT. The encoded protein is CSATGNTEAFF.

This clonotype was observed many times. The chain combines TRBV20-1 with TRBJ1-1; 8 bases are shared with TRBD1. From germline, CDR1 is DFQATT and CDR2 SNEGSKA (reference sequence). The CDR3 is 11 amino acids. The V segment lost 1 base and the J segment 8 bases; nucleotides outside the gene matches: 0. The CDR3 DNA reads as TGCAGTGCTAGAGGGGACAGGGAAGCTTTCTTT. It is translated as CSARGDREAFF.

The chain recombines TRBV6-5 with TRBJ2-7; 8 bases are shared with TRBD2. Looked up from germline, CDR1 is MNHEY and CDR2 is SVGAGI. CDR3 length: 16 amino acids. V was pared by 0 bases and J by 0 bases, with 4 bases of the junction left unmatched. The CDR3: CASSYSSGGLSYEQYF. CDR3 in DNA: TGTGCCAGCAGTTACTCTTCGGGAGGGCTCTCCTACGAGCAGTACTTC.

The table lists this clonotype with a few counts. The chain combines TRBV29-1 with TRBJ2-7, with TRBD2 matching over 7 bases. The CDR3 totals 14 residues. Germline loops: CDR1 SQVTM, CDR2 ANQGSEA. Losses at the gene ends were 4 bases for V and 4 bases for J; bases not matched to a gene: 10. In DNA form, the CDR3 reads TGCAGCGTTGTGAAACTAGCGAGAGGTTACGAGCAGTACTTC. Encoded protein: CSVVKLARGYEQYF.

J is TRBJ2-2 and V is TRBV11-3; D tentatively reads TRBD1 or TRBD2 (5 bases each). The CDR3 covers 18 residues. Trimming stripped 0 bases from V and 6 bases from J, with 20 bases between. CDR1 SGHNT and CDR2 YENEEA come from the germline V gene. Written as DNA, the CDR3 is TGTGCCAGCAGCTTAGATGGGAGCCAGGGAGCCGGGGCCGGGGAGCTGTTTTTT. It specifies CASSLDGSQGAGAGELFF.